This TCR beta chain emerged from a study of blood T cells in healthy people across ages (dated by TCRdb to between 2014 and 2017). Context from the whole study: Template switching captured roughly one uniquely barcoded TCR beta cDNA molecule per two T cells in model experiments. To avoid experimental bias, donors of different ages were distributed randomly across sequencing lanes. To track age-related changes in TCR beta repertoire diversity, the study relied on deep sequencing normalized with unique cDNA molecular identifiers. The donors were split into four age groups: young (average 16 years), middle-aged (39), aged (about 62) and long-lived (more than 80). The study analyzed two additional independent replicas of 1 million unique cDNA reads from the same blood draw for two donors, one aged 18 to 29 and one aged 80 or older. Here is what the overall study found, with its caveats: The long-lived group showed more naive CD4+ T cells, fewer expanded clones and increased TCR diversity than the aged group, suggesting age selection. Estimates of total diversity from one million sequenced T cells were regarded as lower bounds and underestimates. Observed TCR beta diversity per million T cells fell roughly linearly with age, and a significant reduction was already apparent by age roughly 41. The percentage of naive T cells measured by flow cytometry correlated strongly with observed TCR beta diversity. Conclusive comparison of naive and antigen-experienced compartments was prevented by the profiling of bulk unsorted PBMCs. The CMV infection status of donors was not known, potentially confounding age-related changes in expanded clonotypes.

The library was generated by 5' RACE. TCRdb shows the sequencer as Illumina HiSeq 2500. A second PCR of roughly 6 to 11 cycles was run with a J-beta primer mix and a sample-barcoded 5' primer. A template-switch 5' adaptor carrying 12 random nucleotides introduced a unique molecular identifier onto each TCR beta cDNA molecule. Each sample yielded at least 3 million CDR3-containing paired-end reads. The Mint cDNA synthesis kit, primed by a TRBC-specific oligonucleotide, was used to synthesize first-strand cDNA from all RNA. After uracil-DNA glycosylase treatment, a first 18-cycle PCR used universal primers M1SS and BC2_uni_R on all cDNA. The authors processed their data as follows. Each sample was normalized by randomly selecting 1 million high-quality reads, each carrying a distinct molecular identifier. Instead of being binned into consensus sequences, reads with shared molecular identifiers were discarded. MiTCR, with a Q25 quality threshold and the strictest error-elimination algorithm, was used for CDR3 identification, clonotype clustering and error correction. Lower-bound total TCR beta diversity was estimated with a nonparametric unseen species model using Euler transformation. TCRdb redid the processing of the public reads, applying fastp at Q25 and MiXCR, and retained in-frame beta chains. One record per CDR3 amino acid sequence lists the most common genes and DNA. The V and J calls here are based on TCRdb, not the publication. This sample holds about a million distinct CDR3 sequences; roughly 51% were observed only once. Around 21% of the sample is in the top ten clones.

The 39 donors, aged about 6 to 100 years, were systemically healthy Caucasian individuals from Russia. Ten milliliters of peripheral blood were drawn from each donor into EDTA-treated Vacutainer tubes. Ficoll-Paque density-gradient centrifugation was used to isolate PBMCs, with at least 7 million per sample. Trizol reagent was used to extract total RNA from PBMCs, with at least 6 micrograms per sample. The percentages of naive CD45RAhigh/CD27high T cells were determined by flow cytometry on a PBMC aliquot from every donor. With regard to this clonotype: Its antigen remains undetermined. No much larger clone exists at a distance of one base, and base qualities are not known.

CDR1 is given as SEHNR and CDR2 as FQNEAQ, both from the germline V gene (reference sequence). V ends up 4 bases short and J 4 bases short, with an unmatched junction base count of 14. The CDR3 numbers 17 residues from cysteine through phenylalanine. Just the 51-base CDR3 DNA is kept, in frame starting at base 1. The sample comprised blood. The chain was built from TRBV7-9 and TRBJ2-7; TRBD2 lines up with 9 middle nucleotides. This clonotype was sampled from a woman aged 55-70 years in good health. CDR3 region: CASSSNRGASGTYEQYF. The nucleotide sequence reads TGTGCCAGCAGCTCGAACCGAGGGGCTAGCGGGACTTACGAGCAGTACTTC.